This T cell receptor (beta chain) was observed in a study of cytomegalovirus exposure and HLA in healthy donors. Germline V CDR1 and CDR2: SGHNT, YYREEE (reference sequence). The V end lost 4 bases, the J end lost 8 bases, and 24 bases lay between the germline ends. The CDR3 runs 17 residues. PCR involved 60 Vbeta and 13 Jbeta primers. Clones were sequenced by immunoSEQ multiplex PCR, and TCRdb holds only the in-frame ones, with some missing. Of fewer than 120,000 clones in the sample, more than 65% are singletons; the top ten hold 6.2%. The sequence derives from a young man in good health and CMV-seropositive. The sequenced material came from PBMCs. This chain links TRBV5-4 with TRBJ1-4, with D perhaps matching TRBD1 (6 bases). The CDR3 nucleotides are TGTGCCAGCAGCCCCGAGGGGGGGGGCGCATCAGGAGAAAAACTGTTTTTT. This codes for CASSPEGGGASGEKLFF.